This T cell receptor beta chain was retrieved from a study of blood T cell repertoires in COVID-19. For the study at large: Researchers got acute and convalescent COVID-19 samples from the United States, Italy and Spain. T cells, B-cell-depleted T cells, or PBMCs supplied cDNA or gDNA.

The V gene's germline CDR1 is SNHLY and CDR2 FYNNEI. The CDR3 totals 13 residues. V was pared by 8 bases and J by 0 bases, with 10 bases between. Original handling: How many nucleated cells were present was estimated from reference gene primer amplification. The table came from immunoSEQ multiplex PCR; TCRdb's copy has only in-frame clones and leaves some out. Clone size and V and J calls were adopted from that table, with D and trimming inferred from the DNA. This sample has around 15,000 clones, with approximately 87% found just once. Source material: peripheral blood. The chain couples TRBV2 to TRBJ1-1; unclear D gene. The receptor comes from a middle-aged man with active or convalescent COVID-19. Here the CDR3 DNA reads TGTGCCAGCCTACAGCTTTTGAACACTGAAGCTTTCTTT. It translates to CASLQLLNTEAFF.